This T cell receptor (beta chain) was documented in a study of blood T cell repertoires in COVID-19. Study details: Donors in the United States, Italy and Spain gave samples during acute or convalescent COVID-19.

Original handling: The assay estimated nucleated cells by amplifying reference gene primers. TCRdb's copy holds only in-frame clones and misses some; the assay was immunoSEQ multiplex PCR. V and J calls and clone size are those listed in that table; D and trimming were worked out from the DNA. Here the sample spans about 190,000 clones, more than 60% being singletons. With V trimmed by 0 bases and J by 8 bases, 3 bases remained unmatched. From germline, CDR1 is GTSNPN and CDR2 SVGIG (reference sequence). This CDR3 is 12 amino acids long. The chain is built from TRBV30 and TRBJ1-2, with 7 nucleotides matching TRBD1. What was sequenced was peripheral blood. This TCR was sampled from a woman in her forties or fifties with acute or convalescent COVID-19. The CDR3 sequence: CAWSVTQGGYTF. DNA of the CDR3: TGTGCCTGGAGTGTAACACAGGGGGGCTACACCTTC.